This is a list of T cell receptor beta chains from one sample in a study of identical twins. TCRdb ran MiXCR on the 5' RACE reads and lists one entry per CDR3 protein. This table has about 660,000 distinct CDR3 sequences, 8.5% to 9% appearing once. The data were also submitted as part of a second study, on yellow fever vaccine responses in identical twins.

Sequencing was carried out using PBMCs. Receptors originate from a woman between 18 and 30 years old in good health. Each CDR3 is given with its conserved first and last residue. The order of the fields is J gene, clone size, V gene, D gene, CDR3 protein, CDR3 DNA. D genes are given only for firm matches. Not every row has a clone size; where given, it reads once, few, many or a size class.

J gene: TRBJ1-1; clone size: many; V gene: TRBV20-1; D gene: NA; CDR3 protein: CSARDQRAVNTEAFF; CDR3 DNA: TGCAGTGCTAGAGATCAAAGGGCAGTCAACACTGAAGCTTTCTTT
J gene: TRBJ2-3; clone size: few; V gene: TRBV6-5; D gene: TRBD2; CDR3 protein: CASSYRGSGTSTDTQYF; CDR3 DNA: TGTGCCAGCAGTTACCGAGGTAGCGGGACTAGCACAGATACGCAGTATTTT
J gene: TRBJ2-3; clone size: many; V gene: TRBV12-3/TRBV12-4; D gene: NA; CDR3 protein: CASSLDFTDTQYF; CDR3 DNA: TGTGCCAGCAGTCTCGACTTCACAGATACGCAGTATTTT
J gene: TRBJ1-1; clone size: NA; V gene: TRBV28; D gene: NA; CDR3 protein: CASRWGATNTEAFF; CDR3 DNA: TGTGCCAGCCGCTGGGGGGCTACGAACACTGAAGCTTTCTTT
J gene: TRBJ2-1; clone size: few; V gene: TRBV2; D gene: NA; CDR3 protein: CASRVYLYNEQFF; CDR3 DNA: TGTGCCAGCAGAGTGTACCTGTACAATGAGCAGTTCTTC
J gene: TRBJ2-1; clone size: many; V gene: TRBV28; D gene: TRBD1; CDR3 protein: CASRRAYRGLPANEQFF; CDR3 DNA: TGTGCCAGCAGAAGGGCCTACAGGGGGCTACCTGCTAATGAGCAGTTCTTC
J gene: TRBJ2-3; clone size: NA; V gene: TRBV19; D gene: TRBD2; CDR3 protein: CASSIPSGGGTDTQYF; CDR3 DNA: TGTGCCAGTAGTATACCTAGCGGGGGGGGAACAGATACGCAGTATTTT
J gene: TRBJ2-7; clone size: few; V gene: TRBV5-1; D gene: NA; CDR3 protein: CASSGGLLSYEQYF; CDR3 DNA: TGCGCCAGCAGCGGGGGGTTGCTCTCCTACGAGCAGTACTTC
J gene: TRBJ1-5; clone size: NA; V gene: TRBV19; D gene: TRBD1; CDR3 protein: CASSDLGTGKNQPQHF; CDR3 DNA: TGTGCCAGTAGTGACCTCGGGACAGGGAAGAATCAGCCCCAGCATTTT
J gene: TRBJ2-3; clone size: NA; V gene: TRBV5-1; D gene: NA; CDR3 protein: CASSSRDPGDTQYF; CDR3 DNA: TGCGCCAGCAGCAGCCGGGACCCGGGGGATACGCAGTATTTT
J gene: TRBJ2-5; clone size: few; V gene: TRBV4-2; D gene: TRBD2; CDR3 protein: CASSQEGTSQETQYF; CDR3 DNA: TGTGCCAGCAGCCAAGAAGGGACTAGCCAAGAGACCCAGTACTTC
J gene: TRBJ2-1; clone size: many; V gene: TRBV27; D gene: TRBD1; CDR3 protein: CASRGQGATNEQFF; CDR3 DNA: TGTGCCAGCAGAGGACAGGGGGCGACGAATGAGCAGTTCTTC
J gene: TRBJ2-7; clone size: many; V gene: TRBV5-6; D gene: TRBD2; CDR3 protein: CASRERGRSSYEQYF; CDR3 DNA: TGTGCCAGCAGAGAGCGGGGCAGGAGCTCCTACGAGCAGTACTTC
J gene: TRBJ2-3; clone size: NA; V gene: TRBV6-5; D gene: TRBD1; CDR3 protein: CASSYSTDRSTDTQYF; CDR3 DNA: TGTGCCAGCAGTTACTCAACGGACAGGAGCACAGATACGCAGTATTTT
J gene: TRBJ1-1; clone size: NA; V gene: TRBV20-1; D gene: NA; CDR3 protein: CSARETGRTEAFF; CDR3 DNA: TGCAGTGCTAGAGAGACGGGTCGAACTGAAGCTTTCTTT
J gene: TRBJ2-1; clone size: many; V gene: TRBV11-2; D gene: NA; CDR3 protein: CASSPSSAGREQFF; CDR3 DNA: TGTGCCAGCAGCCCCTCCTCGGCAGGGCGCGAGCAGTTCTTC
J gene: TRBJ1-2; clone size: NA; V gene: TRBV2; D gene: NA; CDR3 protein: CASPGQSFSDGYTF; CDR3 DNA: TGTGCCAGTCCAGGACAGTCGTTTAGCGATGGCTACACCTTC
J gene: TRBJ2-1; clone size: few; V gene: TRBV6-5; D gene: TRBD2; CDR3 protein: CASSYSSSGGDEQFF; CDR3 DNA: TGTGCCAGCAGTTACTCCTCTAGCGGGGGGGACGAGCAGTTCTTC
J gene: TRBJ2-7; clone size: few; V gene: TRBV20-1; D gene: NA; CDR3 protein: CSARSDRFAYEQYF; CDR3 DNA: TGCAGTGCTAGATCCGACAGGTTCGCCTACGAGCAGTACTTC
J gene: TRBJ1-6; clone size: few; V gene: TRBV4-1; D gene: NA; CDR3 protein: CASSQESHGSPLHF; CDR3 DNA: TGCGCCAGCAGCCAAGAGTCCCATGGTTCACCCCTCCACTTT
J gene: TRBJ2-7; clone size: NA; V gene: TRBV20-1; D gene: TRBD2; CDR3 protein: CSARDLAGGVNEQYF; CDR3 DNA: TGCAGTGCTAGAGATTTGGCGGGAGGAGTGAACGAGCAGTACTTC
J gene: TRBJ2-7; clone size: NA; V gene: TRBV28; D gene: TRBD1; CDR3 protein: CASSSGQGGGPSYEQYF; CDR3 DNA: TGTGCCAGCAGTTCGGGACAGGGAGGCGGCCCGTCCTACGAGCAGTACTTC
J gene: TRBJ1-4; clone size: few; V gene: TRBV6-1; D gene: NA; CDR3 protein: CASSTTAGRNEKLFF; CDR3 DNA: TGTGCCAGCAGTACCACGGCGGGACGGAATGAAAAACTGTTTTTT
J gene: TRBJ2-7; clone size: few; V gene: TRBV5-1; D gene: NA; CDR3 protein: CASSLDPPGVGEQYF; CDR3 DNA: TGCGCCAGCAGCTTGGATCCGCCAGGGGTTGGCGAGCAGTACTTC